Listed below are T cell receptor beta chains from one sample, sequenced in a study of T-cell reconstitution after alpha-beta-depleted transplantation in children. TCRdb reprocessed the PCR reads with MiXCR, giving one entry per CDR3 protein. The table includes 250,000 to 300,000 distinct CDR3 sequences, roughly 7.8% detected once. The sequenced sample was peripheral blood, obtained 360 days after TCRalphabeta/CD19-depleted stem cell transplant. The receptors derive from a female patient aged 2-9 years who had a stem cell transplant for Fanconi anemia, so the T cells may come from the graft donor. Each CDR3 is given with its conserved first and last residue. Each record gives: D gene, V gene, clone size, J gene, CDR3 length, CDR3 DNA, CDR3 protein. D genes are given only for firm matches. Some rows have no size entry. The others give once, few or many, or a class for an expanded clone.

d_gene: .
v_gene: TRBV27
abundance: few
j_gene: TRBJ2-3
len: 15
CDR3nt: TGTGCCAGCAGTTCACAGGAACTCTTCACAGATACGCAGTATTTT
CDR3aa: CASSSQELFTDTQYF

d_gene: .
v_gene: TRBV10-3
abundance: many
j_gene: TRBJ2-5
len: 13
CDR3nt: TGTGCCATCAGCCAGGGTTACCAAGAGACCCAGTACTTC
CDR3aa: CAISQGYQETQYF

d_gene: TRBD1
v_gene: TRBV5-1
abundance: many
j_gene: TRBJ1-1
len: 15
CDR3nt: TGCGCCAGCAGCGCCAATACAGGGGGCAACACTGAAGCTTTCTTT
CDR3aa: CASSANTGGNTEAFF

d_gene: TRBD2
v_gene: TRBV7-3
abundance: few
j_gene: TRBJ2-1
len: 18
CDR3nt: TGTGCCAGCAGCCCCTATAAGACTAGCGGGAGCTCCTACAATGAGCAGTTCTTC
CDR3aa: CASSPYKTSGSSYNEQFF

d_gene: .
v_gene: TRBV15
abundance: .
j_gene: TRBJ2-1
len: 19
CDR3nt: TGTGCCACCAGCAGAGAAACCCCAACCCTGGGACCCTTCTACAATGAGCAGTTCTTC
CDR3aa: CATSRETPTLGPFYNEQFF

d_gene: .
v_gene: TRBV5-1
abundance: few
j_gene: TRBJ1-1
len: 15
CDR3nt: TGCGCCAGCAGATCACAGGGACTTTCGAACACTGAAGCTTTCTTT
CDR3aa: CASRSQGLSNTEAFF

d_gene: .
v_gene: TRBV20-1
abundance: many
j_gene: TRBJ2-1
len: 14
CDR3nt: TGCAGTGCTAGAGACCAGAGCTCCTACAATGAGCAGTTCTTC
CDR3aa: CSARDQSSYNEQFF

d_gene: TRBD1
v_gene: TRBV20-1
abundance: few
j_gene: TRBJ2-5
len: 15
CDR3nt: TGCAGTGCTCAAAAATCCGGGACAGGGTTGGAGACCCAGTACTTC
CDR3aa: CSAQKSGTGLETQYF

d_gene: .
v_gene: TRBV6-5
abundance: many
j_gene: TRBJ2-2
len: 13
CDR3nt: TGTGCCAGCAGTTACTCAAACACCGGGGAGCTGTTTTTT
CDR3aa: CASSYSNTGELFF

d_gene: .
v_gene: TRBV4-3
abundance: many
j_gene: TRBJ2-1
len: 12
CDR3nt: TGCGCCAGCAGCCAAGGTGGGCAAGACATGTTCTTC
CDR3aa: CASSQGGQDMFF

d_gene: .
v_gene: TRBV4-3
abundance: many
j_gene: TRBJ2-3
len: 16
CDR3nt: TGCGCCAGCAGCCCGGACCATCCGACGGGCACAGATACGCAGTATTTT
CDR3aa: CASSPDHPTGTDTQYF

d_gene: .
v_gene: TRBV7-3
abundance: many
j_gene: TRBJ2-2
len: 16
CDR3nt: TGTGCCAGCAGCTTATTACCAGCGAGGAACACCGGGGAGCTGTTTTTT
CDR3aa: CASSLLPARNTGELFF

d_gene: TRBD2
v_gene: TRBV5-1
abundance: many
j_gene: TRBJ2-7
len: 14
CDR3nt: TGCGCCAGCAGCTTAATAGCGGGAGACGGAGAGCAGTACTTC
CDR3aa: CASSLIAGDGEQYF

d_gene: TRBD2
v_gene: TRBV4-2
abundance: many
j_gene: TRBJ2-1
len: 15
CDR3nt: TGTGCCAGCAGCCCCTTTTCGGGACTAGGTAATGAGCAGTTCTTC
CDR3aa: CASSPFSGLGNEQFF

d_gene: .
v_gene: TRBV7-9
abundance: many
j_gene: TRBJ1-2
len: 12
CDR3nt: TGTGCCAGCAGCTTACTAGAAGATGGCTACACCTTC
CDR3aa: CASSLLEDGYTF

d_gene: TRBD2
v_gene: TRBV18
abundance: few
j_gene: TRBJ2-7
len: 15
CDR3nt: TGTGCCAGCTCTAGACCGGGACTAGCGGGCTACGAGCAGTACTTC
CDR3aa: CASSRPGLAGYEQYF

d_gene: .
v_gene: TRBV29-1
abundance: few
j_gene: TRBJ1-3
len: 13
CDR3nt: TGCAGCGTTCGATCCAGCTCTGGAAACACCATATATTTT
CDR3aa: CSVRSSSGNTIYF

d_gene: .
v_gene: TRBV28
abundance: .
j_gene: TRBJ1-2
len: 14
CDR3nt: TGTGCCAGCAGTTCACCAGGGGTTTTGAGAGGCTACACCTTC
CDR3aa: CASSSPGVLRGYTF

d_gene: TRBD1
v_gene: TRBV12-3/TRBV12-4
abundance: .
j_gene: TRBJ1-2
len: 15
CDR3nt: TGTGCCAGCAGTTTGTATGGACAGGGAGCGCATGGCTACACCTTC
CDR3aa: CASSLYGQGAHGYTF

d_gene: TRBD2
v_gene: TRBV29-1
abundance: many
j_gene: TRBJ2-7
len: 15
CDR3nt: TGCAGCGTTGGCAAAGTAGCGGGACTTACCTACGAGCAGTACTTC
CDR3aa: CSVGKVAGLTYEQYF

d_gene: .
v_gene: TRBV4-2
abundance: few
j_gene: TRBJ1-6
len: 17
CDR3nt: TGTGCCAGCAGCCAAGATTGGGGGAGACTTTATAATTCACCCCTCCACTTT
CDR3aa: CASSQDWGRLYNSPLHF

d_gene: .
v_gene: TRBV12-3/TRBV12-4
abundance: many
j_gene: TRBJ2-7
len: 14
CDR3nt: TGTGCCAGCAGTGTTCTCGGGTTCTCCTACGAGCAGTACTTC
CDR3aa: CASSVLGFSYEQYF

d_gene: TRBD2
v_gene: TRBV5-1
abundance: .
j_gene: TRBJ2-3
len: 16
CDR3nt: TGCGCCAGCAGCTTGGGAGCTAGCGGGGGGGATGATACGCAGTATTTT
CDR3aa: CASSLGASGGDDTQYF

d_gene: .
v_gene: TRBV28
abundance: few
j_gene: TRBJ2-1
len: 17
CDR3nt: TGTGCCAGCAGTTCCATAACTGGGACTTCCCCCCACAATGAGCAGTTCTTC
CDR3aa: CASSSITGTSPHNEQFF

d_gene: .
v_gene: TRBV15
abundance: many
j_gene: TRBJ1-5
len: 12
CDR3nt: TGTGCCACCAGCAGAGATAGGCAGCCCCAGCATTTT
CDR3aa: CATSRDRQPQHF

d_gene: .
v_gene: TRBV29-1
abundance: many
j_gene: TRBJ2-7
len: 11
CDR3nt: TGCAGCGTTGAAGATCAGGACGAGCAGTACTTC
CDR3aa: CSVEDQDEQYF

d_gene: .
v_gene: TRBV14
abundance: many
j_gene: TRBJ2-7
len: 11
CDR3nt: TGTGCCAGCAGCACTGGCCCCGAGCAGTACTTC
CDR3aa: CASSTGPEQYF

d_gene: .
v_gene: TRBV12-3/TRBV12-4
abundance: many
j_gene: TRBJ1-1
len: 11
CDR3nt: TGTGCCAGTGAAGGGGGGGGGCGAGCTTTCTTT
CDR3aa: CASEGGGRAFF

d_gene: TRBD1
v_gene: TRBV10-1
abundance: many
j_gene: TRBJ2-1
len: 15
CDR3nt: TGCGCCAGCAGTGAATCCGGGACAGCCTACAATGAGCAGTTCTTC
CDR3aa: CASSESGTAYNEQFF

d_gene: TRBD2
v_gene: TRBV5-1
abundance: many
j_gene: TRBJ2-1
len: 15
CDR3nt: TGCGCCAGCAACGAGGCTAGCGGGAGGGCCAATGAGCAGTTCTTC
CDR3aa: CASNEASGRANEQFF

d_gene: TRBD1
v_gene: TRBV5-1
abundance: many
j_gene: TRBJ1-2
len: 13
CDR3nt: TGCGCCAGCAGCTTGTTCCAGGGGGATGGCTACACCTTC
CDR3aa: CASSLFQGDGYTF

d_gene: .
v_gene: TRBV5-1
abundance: many
j_gene: TRBJ1-1
len: 17
CDR3nt: TGCGCCAGCAGCCCTAGTTTGGTGTCCTTAATGAACACTGAAGCTTTCTTT
CDR3aa: CASSPSLVSLMNTEAFF

d_gene: TRBD2
v_gene: TRBV5-1
abundance: many
j_gene: TRBJ2-7
len: 16
CDR3nt: TGCGCCAGCAGCGGGGCTTTTCTAGCGGGAGGGTACGAGCAGTACTTC
CDR3aa: CASSGAFLAGGYEQYF

d_gene: TRBD1
v_gene: TRBV4-3
abundance: many
j_gene: TRBJ2-1
len: 17
CDR3nt: TGCGCCAGCAGCCAGGACACCGGGACAGGGAGCGATAATGAGCAGTTCTTC
CDR3aa: CASSQDTGTGSDNEQFF

d_gene: TRBD1
v_gene: TRBV28
abundance: many
j_gene: TRBJ2-7
len: 17
CDR3nt: TGTGCCAGCAGTTTGACCAACGACAGGGGCTTAGGATACGAGCAGTACTTC
CDR3aa: CASSLTNDRGLGYEQYF

d_gene: .
v_gene: TRBV28
abundance: .
j_gene: TRBJ1-3
len: 13
CDR3nt: TGTGCCAGCCGGGACAACTCTGGAAACACCATATATTTT
CDR3aa: CASRDNSGNTIYF

d_gene: TRBD1
v_gene: TRBV5-1
abundance: many
j_gene: TRBJ1-1
len: 15
CDR3nt: TGCGCCAGCAGCTTGGTGCCAGGGGGCTTCGCTGAAGCTTTCTTT
CDR3aa: CASSLVPGGFAEAFF

d_gene: TRBD2
v_gene: TRBV20-1
abundance: few
j_gene: TRBJ2-7
len: 14
CDR3nt: TGCAGTGCTAGTTGGGGAGCTCGGGGGGACGAGCAGTACTTC
CDR3aa: CSASWGARGDEQYF

d_gene: .
v_gene: TRBV5-1
abundance: many
j_gene: TRBJ2-1
len: 13
CDR3nt: TGCGCCAGCAGCTTGCTGACAGGAAATGAGCAGTTCTTC
CDR3aa: CASSLLTGNEQFF

d_gene: .
v_gene: TRBV5-1
abundance: many
j_gene: TRBJ2-6
len: 15
CDR3nt: TGCGCCAGCAGCTTGGGGGACTCCGGGGCCAACGTCCTGACTTTC
CDR3aa: CASSLGDSGANVLTF

d_gene: TRBD1
v_gene: TRBV7-6
abundance: .
j_gene: TRBJ1-4
len: 13
CDR3nt: TGTGCCAGCAGCTTAGCTACAGGGGAGAAACTGTTTTTT
CDR3aa: CASSLATGEKLFF

d_gene: .
v_gene: TRBV11-2
abundance: .
j_gene: TRBJ1-1
len: 14
CDR3nt: TGTGCCAGCAGCTTAGGCCAGAAGTACACTGAAGCTTTCTTT
CDR3aa: CASSLGQKYTEAFF

d_gene: .
v_gene: TRBV4-3
abundance: .
j_gene: TRBJ1-2
len: 15
CDR3nt: TGCGCCAGCAGCCAAGTTATCATGGGGGCCTATGGCTACACCTTC
CDR3aa: CASSQVIMGAYGYTF